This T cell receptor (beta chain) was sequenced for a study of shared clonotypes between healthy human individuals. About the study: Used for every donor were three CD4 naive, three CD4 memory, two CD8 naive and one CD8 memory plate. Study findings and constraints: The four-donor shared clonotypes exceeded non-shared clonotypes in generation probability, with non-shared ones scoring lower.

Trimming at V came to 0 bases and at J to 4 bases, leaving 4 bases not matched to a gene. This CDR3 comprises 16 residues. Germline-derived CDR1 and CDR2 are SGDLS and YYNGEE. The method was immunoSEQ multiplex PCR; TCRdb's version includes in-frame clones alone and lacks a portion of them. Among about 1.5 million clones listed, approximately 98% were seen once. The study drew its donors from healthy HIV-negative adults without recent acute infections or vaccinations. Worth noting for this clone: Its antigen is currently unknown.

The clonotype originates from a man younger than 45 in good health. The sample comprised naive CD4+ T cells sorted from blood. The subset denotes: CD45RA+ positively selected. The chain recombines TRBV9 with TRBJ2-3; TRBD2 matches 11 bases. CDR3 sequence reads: CASSVASGRTADTQYF. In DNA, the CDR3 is TGTGCCAGCAGCGTAGCTAGCGGGAGGACCGCAGATACGCAGTATTTT. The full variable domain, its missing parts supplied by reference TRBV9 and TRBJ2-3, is DSGVTQTPKHLITATGQRVTLRCSPRSGDLSVYWYQQSLDQGLQFLIQYYNGEERAKGNILERFSAQQFPDLHSELNLSSLELGDSALYFCASSVASGRTADTQYFGPGTRLTVL.